Presented here are 8 T cell receptor beta chains from one specimen sequenced in a study of cytotoxic CD8 clonotypes in ibrutinib-treated CLL. Generated by immunoSEQ multiplex PCR, the TCRdb table keeps only in-frame clones and is missing some. The table has approximately 92,000 clones, roughly 80% seen once. This sample comprised PBMCs, obtained after 24 months of ibrutinib treatment. The source of these receptors is a human donor with chronic lymphocytic leukemia.

The chain links TRBV6-4 to TRBJ2-1; D may be TRBD2 (6 bases). Germline CDR1 reads MRHNA; CDR2 reads SNTAGT. The V and J ends lost 5 bases and 6 bases respectively, with 17 bases between them. The CDR3 consists of 15 residues. CDR3 coding DNA: TGTGCCAGCAGTCGGGACTTAGGGTGGGTCAATGAGCAGTTCTTC. As protein: CASSRDLGWVNEQFF.

The J gene is TRBJ1-2, the V gene TRBV7-3, with a weak D call TRBD1 (5 bases). CDR3 length equals 13 residues. Germline lookup yields CDR1 SGHTA and CDR2 FQGTGA. Trimming took off 5 bases at V and 4 bases at J, with 11 bases between the two ends. For the CDR3, the DNA is TGTGCCAGCAGCCCCGACGGGACCTATGGCTACACCTTC. It specifies CASSPDGTYGYTF.

This clone was detected a few times. This chain connects TRBV11-2 to TRBJ2-1, with unresolved D. The CDR3 covers 12 residues. The ends were cut back, 1 base at V and 12 bases at J, with 10 bases in the middle. Germline CDR1 is SGHAT and CDR2 is FQNNGV. The CDR3 spells CASSLGSQAQFF. Here the CDR3 DNA reads TGTGCCAGCAGCTTAGGGTCTCAGGCGCAGTTCTTC. Drawing the rest from reference TRBV11-2 and TRBJ2-1, the complete variable domain is EAGVAQSPRYKIIEKRQSVAFWCNPISGHATLYWYQQILGQGPKLLIQFQNNGVVDDSQLPKDRFSAERLKGVDSTLKIQPAKLEDSAVYLCASSLGSQAQFFGPGTRLTVL.

The V gene is TRBV27, the J gene TRBJ1-1, with D possibly matching TRBD1 (5 bases). The CDR3 covers 12 residues. Germline loops: CDR1 MNHEY, CDR2 SMNVEV (reference sequence). Trimming stripped 9 bases from V and 4 bases from J, with 12 bases between. CDR3 DNA sequence: TGTGCCAGTGGGGGTATAGGCACTGAAGCTTTCTTT. Protein sequence: CASGGIGTEAFF.

V usage is TRBV29-1 and J usage is TRBJ2-5; no reliable D call. The CDR3 extends over 11 amino acids. Germline V CDR1 and CDR2: SQVTM, ANQGSEA. This CDR3 is CSVKIGETQYF. CDR3 nucleotide sequence: TGCAGTGTCAAAATCGGAGAGACCCAGTACTTC.

The rearrangement links TRBV19 to TRBJ1-1; D unresolved. The V end lost 6 bases, the J end lost 5 bases, and 13 bases lay between the germline ends. CDR3 length equals 13 residues. CDR1 is LNHDA, CDR2 SQIVND, per germline (reference sequence). CDR3 sequence: CASRRVFGTEAFF. In nucleotides, the CDR3 is TGTGCCAGTAGGCGGGTTTTCGGGACTGAAGCTTTCTTT. Using reference TRBV19 and TRBJ1-1 for the parts outside the CDR3, the full variable domain is DGGITQSPKYLFRKEGQNVTLSCEQNLNHDAMYWYRQDPGQGLRLIYYSQIVNDFQKGDIAEGYSVSREKKESFPLTVTSAQKNPTAFYLCASRRVFGTEAFFGQGTRLTVV.

This chain joins TRBV19 and TRBJ2-2; 10 bases fit TRBD2. Trimming cost V 6 bases and J 6 bases; bases outside gene matches: 10. Germline CDR1 LNHDA, CDR2 SQIVND (reference sequence). CDR3 size: 16 residues. In nucleotides, the CDR3 is TGTGCCAGTAGCGATCGGGCTAGCGGGGGCCCCGGGGAGCTGTTTTTT. It yields the protein CASSDRASGGPGELFF.

V and J are TRBV30 and TRBJ2-3; D is uncertain. The germline gives CDR1 GTSNPN, CDR2 SVGIG (reference sequence). V dropped 1 base and J dropped 0 bases, with 8 bases sitting between them. The CDR3 extends over 14 amino acids. The CDR3 DNA follows: TGTGCCTGGAGTGCTACGTTTAGCACAGATACGCAGTATTTT. Its protein is CAWSATFSTDTQYF.